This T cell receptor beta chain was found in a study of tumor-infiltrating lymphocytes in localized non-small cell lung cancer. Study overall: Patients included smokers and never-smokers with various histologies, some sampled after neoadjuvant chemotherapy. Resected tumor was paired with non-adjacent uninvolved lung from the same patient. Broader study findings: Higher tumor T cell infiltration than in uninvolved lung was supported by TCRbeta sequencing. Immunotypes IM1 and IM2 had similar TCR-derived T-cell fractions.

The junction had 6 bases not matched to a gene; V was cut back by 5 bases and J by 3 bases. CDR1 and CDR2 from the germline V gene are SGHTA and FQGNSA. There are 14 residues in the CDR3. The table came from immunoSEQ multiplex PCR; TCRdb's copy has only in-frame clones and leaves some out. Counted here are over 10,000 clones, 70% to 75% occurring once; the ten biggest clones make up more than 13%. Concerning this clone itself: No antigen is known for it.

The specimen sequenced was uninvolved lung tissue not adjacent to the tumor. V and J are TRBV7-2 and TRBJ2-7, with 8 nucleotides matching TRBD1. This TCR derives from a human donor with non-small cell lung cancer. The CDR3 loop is CASSRGQGNYEQYF. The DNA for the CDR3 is TGTGCCAGCAGCCGAGGACAGGGCAACTACGAGCAGTACTTC. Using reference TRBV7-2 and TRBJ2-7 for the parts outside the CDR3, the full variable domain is GAGVSQSPSNKVTEKGKDVELRCDPISGHTALYWYRQSLGQGLEFLIYFQGNSAPDKSGLPSDRFSAERTGGSVSTLTIQRTQQEDSAVYLCASSRGQGNYEQYFGPGTRLTVT.